This T cell receptor beta chain comes out of a study of response to subunit inactivated influenza vaccine. Study observations and caveats: Authors suggested seasonal influenza vaccinations each recruit few new T cells.

MiXCR, run by TCRdb on the RT-PCR reads, gives a single entry per CDR3 protein. This table holds about 780,000 distinct CDR3 sequences, approximately 18% found once. This CDR3 region has 13 residues. V shed 5 bases and J shed 2 bases, with 10 bases lying between them. This clonotype has a count of ten or more. Its antigen is not identified. The sample was PBMCs from blood, taken around 5 days after vaccination. This chain links TRBV12-3 or TRBV12-4 with TRBJ2-7; perhaps TRBD2 as D (5 bases). The receptor's source is a man between 50 and 59 years old who received an inactivated influenza vaccine. Here the CDR3 DNA reads TGTGCCAGCAGTCCCCGGAGGACCTACGAGCAGTACTTC. Translation gives CASSPRRTYEQYF.